This T cell receptor (beta chain) was sequenced in a study of shared clonotypes between healthy human individuals. Across the study: There were three CD4 naive, three CD4 memory, two CD8 naive and one CD8 memory plates per donor. Study-wide results and caveats: In several donors, around 5% of naive CD4 clonotypes appeared in common.

Donors were Caucasian adults residing in Nashville, Tennessee, USA. Germline CDR1 and CDR2: SGHDT and YYEEEE. This CDR3 is built from 15 residues. V was clipped by 0 bases and J by 4 bases; unmatched bases: 1. Of note for this clone: Its antigen is unidentified.

Libraries were prepared by immunoSEQ multiplex PCR; TCRdb keeps only in-frame clonotypes and omits some of them. The sample shows around 2.5 million clones, roughly 93% of them seen only once. The rearrangement links TRBV5-6 to TRBJ1-5; 10 bases agree with TRBD1. The TCR was taken from a young man in good health. Some clones in this sample may be carry-over from other donors' samples. The sample comprised naive CD4+ T cells from PBMCs. Regarding subset: CD45RA+ positively selected. The CDR3 DNA is TGTGCCAGCAGCTTGGGGGACAGGGGAAATCAGCCCCAGCATTTT. This translates into CASSLGDRGNQPQHF.